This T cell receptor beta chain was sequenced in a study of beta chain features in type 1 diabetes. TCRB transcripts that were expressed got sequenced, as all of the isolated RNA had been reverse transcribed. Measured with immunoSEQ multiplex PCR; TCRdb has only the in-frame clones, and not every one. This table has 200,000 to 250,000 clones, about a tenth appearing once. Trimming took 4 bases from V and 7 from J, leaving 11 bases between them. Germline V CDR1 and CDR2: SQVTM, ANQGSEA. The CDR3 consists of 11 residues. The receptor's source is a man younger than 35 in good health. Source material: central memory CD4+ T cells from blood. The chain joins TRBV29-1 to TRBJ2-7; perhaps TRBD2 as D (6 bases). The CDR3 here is CSVARGVEQYF. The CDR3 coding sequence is TGCAGCGTTGCGCGGGGTGTGGAGCAGTACTTC.